This T cell receptor (beta chain) was retrieved from a study of OX40 agonist ivuxolimab in advanced cancers. The table lists this clone with a count of one. Its cognate antigen is unknown. TCRdb's copy holds only in-frame clones and misses some; the assay was immunoSEQ multiplex PCR. The profile shows about 69,000 clones, around 80% of them singletons. Germline-derived CDR1 and CDR2 are MNHNY and SVGAGI (reference sequence). V was clipped by 5 bases and J by 2 bases, with 13 bases between them. CDR3 size: 14 residues. Notes on the study in general: The authors did not determine the antigen specificity of the expanded peripheral T cells.

V is TRBV6-6 and J is TRBJ2-7, with D unclear. The receptor was derived from an adult with an advanced solid tumor such as melanoma, head and neck, liver or kidney cancer. The specimen comprised CD4+ or CD8+ T cells sorted from blood, sampled in a trial of the OX40 agonist ivuxolimab. For the CDR3, the DNA is TGTGCCAGCAGTGGTTCGACGCCTGCCTACGAGCAGTACTTC. Translated: CASSGSTPAYEQYF.